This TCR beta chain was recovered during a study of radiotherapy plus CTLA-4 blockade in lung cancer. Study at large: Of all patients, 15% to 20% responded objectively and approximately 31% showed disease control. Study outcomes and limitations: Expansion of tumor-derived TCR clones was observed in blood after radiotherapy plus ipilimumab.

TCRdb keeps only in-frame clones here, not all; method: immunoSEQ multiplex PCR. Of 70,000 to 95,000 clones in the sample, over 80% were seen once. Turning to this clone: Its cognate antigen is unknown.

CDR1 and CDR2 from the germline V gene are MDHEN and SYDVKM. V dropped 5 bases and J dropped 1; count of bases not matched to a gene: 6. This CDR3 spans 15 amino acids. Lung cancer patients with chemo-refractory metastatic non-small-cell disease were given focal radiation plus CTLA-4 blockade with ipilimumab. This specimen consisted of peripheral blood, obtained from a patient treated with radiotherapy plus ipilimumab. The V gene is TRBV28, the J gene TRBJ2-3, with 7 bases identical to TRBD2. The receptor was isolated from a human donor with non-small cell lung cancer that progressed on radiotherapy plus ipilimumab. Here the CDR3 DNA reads TGTGCCAGCAGTCCCCGGGGGGTAGGCACAGATACGCAGTATTTT. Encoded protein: CASSPRGVGTDTQYF.